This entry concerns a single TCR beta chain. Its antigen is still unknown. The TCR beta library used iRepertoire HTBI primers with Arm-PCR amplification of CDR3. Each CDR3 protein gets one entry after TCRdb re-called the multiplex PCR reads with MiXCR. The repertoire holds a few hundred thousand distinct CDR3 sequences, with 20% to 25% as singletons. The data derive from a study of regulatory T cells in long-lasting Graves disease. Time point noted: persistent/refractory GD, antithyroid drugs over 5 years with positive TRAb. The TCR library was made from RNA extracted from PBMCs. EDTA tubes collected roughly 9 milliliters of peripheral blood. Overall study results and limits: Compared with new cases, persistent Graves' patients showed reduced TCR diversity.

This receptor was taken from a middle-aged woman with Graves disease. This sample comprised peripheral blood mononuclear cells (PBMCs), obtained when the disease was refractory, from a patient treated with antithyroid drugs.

CDR3 bases: TGTGCCAGCAGCTCGACAGGTCACACAGATACGCAGTATTTT. This encodes CASSSTGHTDTQYF. The chain couples TRBV11-2 to TRBJ2-3; possibly TRBD1 for D (6 bases). This CDR3 is 14 amino acids long. Trimming left V 4 bases short and J 2 bases short, with 10 bases between. Germline CDR1 is SGHAT and CDR2 is FQNNGV. The whole variable domain, remainder taken from reference TRBV11-2 and TRBJ2-3, is EAGVAQSPRYKIIEKRQSVAFWCNPISGHATLYWYQQILGQGPKLLIQFQNNGVVDDSQLPKDRFSAERLKGVDSTLKIQPAKLEDSAVYLCASSSTGHTDTQYFGPGTRLTVL.